This T cell receptor (beta chain) was observed in a study of T-cell reconstitution after alpha-beta-depleted transplantation in children. Regarding the study as a whole: The origin of alpha-beta T cells about two months after transplant was reportedly several hundred expanded graft clones. The authors attributed T-cell counts and diversity one year after transplant mostly to newly produced T cells. After transplant, high TCRbeta diversity at day 60 in some patients arose from surviving recipient T cells and thymic progenitors.

Details on this clonotype: Its antigen is currently unknown.

Looked up from germline, CDR1 is SGHRS and CDR2 is YFSETQ. Germline trimming cut 4 bases from V and 4 bases from J; bases unmatched to any gene: 13. This CDR3 is 18 amino acids long. Preparing the TCRbeta library involved the use of unique molecular identifiers. TCRdb passed the PCR reads through MiXCR, listing each CDR3 protein once. The sample has under 250,000 distinct CDR3 sequences; approximately 17% are singletons. This material consisted of PBMCs, mostly from graft donor cells, taken 360 days after TCRalphabeta/CD19-depleted stem cell transplant. V is TRBV5-1 and J is TRBJ1-4; 10 nucleotides align to TRBD1. The TCR was taken from a male patient aged 2-10 years who had a stem cell transplant for acute lymphoblastic leukemia, so the T cells may come from the graft donor. CDR3 DNA sequence: TGCGCCAGCAGCCGCCGCGGGACAGGGGAGGCCTTTAATGAAAAACTGTTTTTT. It encodes CASSRRGTGEAFNEKLFF. Looking up the rest from reference TRBV5-1 and TRBJ1-4 gives the full variable domain: KAGVTQTPRYLIKTRGQQVTLSCSPISGHRSVSWYQQTPGQGLQFLFEYFSETQRNKGNFPGRFSGRQFSNSRSEMNVSTLELGDSALYLCASSRRGTGEAFNEKLFFGSGTQLSVL.